The present TCR beta chain was sequenced within a study of identical twins. Overall study results and limits: Insertions were fewer in abundant cord blood beta clonotypes, whereas memory repertoires showed none of this pattern.

This CDR3 spans 12 amino acids. Germline values: CDR1 SQVTM, CDR2 ANQGSEA. Trimming took 6 bases from V and 5 from J; bases not matched to a gene: 6. Healthy Caucasians alone served as donors. Of note for this clonotype: The antigen remains unidentified.

From the 5' RACE reads, TCRdb called clonotypes with MiXCR, one entry per CDR3 protein. The repertoire consists of 690,000 or so distinct CDR3 sequences, with less than 10% occurring once and the leading ten covering around 0.98%. These data were also reused for a study on yellow fever vaccine responses in identical twins.

J is TRBJ2-7 and V is TRBV29-1; 8 bases fit TRBD1. Sequencing input: PBMCs. The receptor was isolated from a woman aged 18-30 years in good health. This chain's CDR3 is CSVNLTGDEQYF. In DNA, the CDR3 is TGCAGCGTAAACCTGACAGGGGACGAGCAGTACTTC.